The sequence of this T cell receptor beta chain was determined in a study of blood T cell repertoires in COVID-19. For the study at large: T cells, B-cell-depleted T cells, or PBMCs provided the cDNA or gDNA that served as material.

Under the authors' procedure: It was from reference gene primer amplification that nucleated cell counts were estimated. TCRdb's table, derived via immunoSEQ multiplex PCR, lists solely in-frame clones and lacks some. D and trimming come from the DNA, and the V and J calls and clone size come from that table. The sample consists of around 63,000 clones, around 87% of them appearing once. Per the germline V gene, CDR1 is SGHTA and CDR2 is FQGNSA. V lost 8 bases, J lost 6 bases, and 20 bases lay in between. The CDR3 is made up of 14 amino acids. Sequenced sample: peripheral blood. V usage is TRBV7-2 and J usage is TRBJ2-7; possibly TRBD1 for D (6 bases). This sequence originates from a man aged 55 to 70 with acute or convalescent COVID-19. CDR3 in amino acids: CASARGGGLVEQYF. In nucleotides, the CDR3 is TGTGCCAGCGCCCGGGGTGGGGGCCTAGTCGAGCAGTACTTC.